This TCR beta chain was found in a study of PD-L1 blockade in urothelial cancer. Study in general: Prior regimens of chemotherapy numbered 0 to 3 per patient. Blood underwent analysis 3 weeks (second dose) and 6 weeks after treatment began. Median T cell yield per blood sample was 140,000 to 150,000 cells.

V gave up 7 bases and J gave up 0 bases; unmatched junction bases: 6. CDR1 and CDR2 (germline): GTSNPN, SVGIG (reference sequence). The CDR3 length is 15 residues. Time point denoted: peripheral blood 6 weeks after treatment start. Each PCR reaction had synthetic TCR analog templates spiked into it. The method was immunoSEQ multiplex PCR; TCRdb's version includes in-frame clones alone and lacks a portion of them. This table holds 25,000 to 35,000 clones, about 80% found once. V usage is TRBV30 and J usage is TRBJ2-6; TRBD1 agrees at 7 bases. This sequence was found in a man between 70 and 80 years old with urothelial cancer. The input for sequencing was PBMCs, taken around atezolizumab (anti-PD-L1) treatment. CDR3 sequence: CALDRALSGANVLTF. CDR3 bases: TGTGCCTTAGACAGGGCCCTCTCTGGGGCCAACGTCCTGACTTTC.